Following are 2 T cell receptor beta chains from one sample sequenced in a study of OX40 agonist ivuxolimab in advanced cancers. Some clones are missing from TCRdb's copy, which holds only in-frame ones; the method was immunoSEQ multiplex PCR. Seen here are 90,000 to 100,000 clones, over 85% observed once, and the top ten hold around 0.76%. This specimen was CD4+ or CD8+ T cells sorted from blood, taken in a trial of the OX40 agonist ivuxolimab. These receptors were taken from an adult with an advanced solid tumor such as melanoma, head and neck, liver or kidney cancer.

The genes are TRBV30 and TRBJ2-7; tentatively, D is TRBD1 (6 bases). Germline CDR1 is GTSNPN and CDR2 is SVGIG (reference sequence). CDR3 length: 11 residues. With 4 bases removed from V and 5 bases from J, the gap between germline ends came to 9 bases. This CDR3 reads CAWTRGHEQYF. The CDR3 DNA is TGTGCCTGGACCAGGGGCCACGAGCAGTACTTC.

This clone has a single count. The rearrangement links TRBV27 to TRBJ1-2; 8 bases are shared with TRBD1. V trimming: 5 bases; J trimming: 10 bases; junction bases outside the gene matches: 9. Germline loops: CDR1 MNHEY, CDR2 SMNVEV (reference sequence). The CDR3 spans 13 residues. The CDR3 coding sequence is TGTGCCAGCAGTAGACTGGGACAGGTAGACTACACCTTC. Translation gives CASSRLGQVDYTF.